One sample yielded the 20 T cell receptor beta chains listed below, sequenced in a study of blood T cells in healthy people across ages. The use of a sample-barcoded 5' primer and a J-beta primer mix characterized a second PCR of about 7 to 12 cycles. TCRdb processed the 5' RACE reads anew with MiXCR; each CDR3 protein has one entry. Among fewer than 2 million distinct CDR3 sequences listed, approximately 40% were seen once. Material: blood. These receptors originate from a human donor in good health.

The chain carries TRBV6-2 or TRBV6-3 and TRBJ2-6, with D possibly TRBD1 on 5 matching bases. The CDR3 totals 16 residues. The germline V and J ends were trimmed by 6 bases and 0 bases, with 12 bases remaining between them. The germline V gene encodes CDR1 MNHEY and CDR2 SVGEGT. CDR3 amino acids: CASRAGHLSGANVLTF. Here the CDR3 DNA reads TGTGCCAGCAGGGCCGGACACCTCTCTGGGGCCAACGTCCTGACTTTC.

This sequence joins TRBV5-1 and TRBJ2-1; D ambiguous. Trimming pared 2 bases from V and 6 bases from J, leaving 12 bases between. Looked up from germline, CDR1 is SGHRS and CDR2 is YFSETQ. The CDR3 spans 14 residues. CDR3 coding DNA: TGCGCCAGCAGCTTTGGGTATAGGAGCAATGAGCAGTTCTTC. Amino acids: CASSFGYRSNEQFF.

J is TRBJ1-1 and V is TRBV6-1; D is unclear. The V gene lost 7 bases and the J gene lost 1 base, with 10 bases spanning the gap. CDR1 MNHNS and CDR2 SASEGT come from the germline V gene. The CDR3 covers 13 residues. The CDR3 nucleotides are TGTGCCAGCATACGTCGGGGGAACACTGAAGCTTTCTTT. This sequence encodes CASIRRGNTEAFF.

This chain links TRBV29-1 with TRBJ1-4; TRBD1 is a possible D gene (5 bases). This CDR3 has 13 amino acids. V was clipped by 5 bases and J by 11 bases, with 18 bases between them. Germline CDR1 reads SQVTM; CDR2 reads ANQGSEA. DNA for the CDR3: TGCAGCGTTCCTACGGGGATTGGGGGGAAACTGTTTTTT. Its protein is CSVPTGIGGKLFF.

Comments on this clonotype: The junction and the germline gene differ at one end; a read error may be behind it. The genes are TRBV20-1 and TRBJ2-5; 8 positions match TRBD2. The CDR3 runs to 16 residues. Germline V lookup: CDR1 DFQATT, CDR2 SNEGSKA (reference sequence). The CDR3 coding sequence is TGCTGTGCTAGGGACGGGGCAGCGGGGGTCCAAGAGACCCAGTACTTC. Translated, it gives CCARDGAAGVQETQYF.

As concerns this clonotype: One end of the junction is discordant with germline, which a read error may explain. V and J are TRBV12-3 or TRBV12-4 and TRBJ1-4; D gene unclear. The CDR3 has 15 residues. The CDR3 here is CTSSLPAATNEKLFF. The CDR3 nucleotides are TGTACCAGCAGTTTACCAGCCGCAACTAATGAAAAACTGTTTTTT.

This clonotype was counted between two and nine times. The chain carries TRBV5-1 and TRBJ1-1; unclear D gene. The CDR3 sequence is 13 residues long. Germline V gene sequence: CDR1 SGHRS, CDR2 YFSETQ. The germline V and J ends were trimmed by 6 bases and 3 bases, with 12 bases remaining between them. The CDR3 DNA sequence: TGCGCCAGCAACCCCGGGGATCACACTGAAGCTTTCTTT. Translation gives CASNPGDHTEAFF.

The V and J genes are TRBV21-1 and TRBJ1-2. TRBV21-1 has pseudogene status. This CDR3 has 14 amino acids. The CDR3 region is CASSFLRTGYGYTF. As DNA, the CDR3 is TGTGCCAGCAGTTTCCTTCGCACGGGCTATGGCTACACCTTC.

This clonotype was counted many times. The chain combines TRBV5-4 with TRBJ2-5; TRBD2 aligns across 8 bases. CDR3 length: 17 residues. The ends lost 8 bases at V and 2 bases at J; junction bases unmatched: 17. CDR1 is SGHNT, CDR2 YYREEE, per germline (reference sequence). CDR3 residues: CARILRGGPQNQETQYF. DNA for the CDR3: TGTGCCAGAATACTGCGCGGGGGGCCTCAGAATCAAGAGACCCAGTACTTC.

The gene calls are TRBV7-2 and TRBJ1-2, with D uncertain. Germline V CDR1 and CDR2: SGHTA, FQGNSA. This CDR3 is 13 amino acids long. V lost 3 bases to trimming and J lost 4 bases, with 9 bases between them. In DNA, the CDR3 is TGTGCCAGCAGCTTGCAGATTATCTATGGCTACACCTTC. This sequence encodes CASSLQIIYGYTF.

This clonotype was found a few times. The chain has TRBV7-9 and TRBJ2-1; possibly TRBD1 or TRBD2 for D (5 bases each). CDR3 length equals 14 residues. Trimming left V 2 bases short and J 9 bases short, with 14 bases between. Germline lookup yields CDR1 SEHNR and CDR2 FQNEAQ (reference sequence). The CDR3 sequence is CASSLTGYEGEQFF. The DNA of the CDR3 is TGTGCCAGCAGCTTAACAGGCTACGAGGGTGAGCAGTTCTTC.

The chain joins TRBV27 to TRBJ1-6; D uncertain. Per germline, CDR1 MNHEY and CDR2 SMNVEV (reference sequence). The CDR3 covers 15 residues. Deletions cut 1 base from V and 8 bases from J, with 12 bases between. The CDR3 loop is CASSLLLEGDSPLHF. CDR3 DNA sequence: TGTGCCAGCAGTTTATTGTTGGAGGGAGATTCACCCCTCCACTTT.

As for this clonotype: Germline is not matched at one junction end, which may reflect a read error. This rearrangement joins TRBV4-1 to TRBJ2-5; TRBD1 aligns across 9 bases. The J call could be wrong; TRBJ2-7 is a better fit for the DNA end. Germline lookup yields CDR1 MGHRA and CDR2 YSYEKL. The CDR3 covers 17 residues. The CDR3 sequence: CASSQDRGTGRPYEQYF. The CDR3 coding sequence is TGTGCCAGCAGCCAAGATCGTGGGACAGGGCGCCCCTACGAGCAGTACTTC.

The rearrangement links TRBV20-1 to TRBJ2-7; 10 bases line up with TRBD2. J was trimmed by 4 bases and V by 6 bases; bases with no gene match: 6. Germline lookup yields CDR1 DFQATT and CDR2 SNEGSKA (reference sequence). This CDR3 has 13 amino acids. The CDR3 sequence: CSARSGGAYEQYF. The CDR3 DNA follows: TGCAGTGCCAGAAGCGGGGGGGCTTACGAGCAGTACTTC.

V is TRBV5-1 and J is TRBJ2-1; 9 bases fit TRBD1. The J segment lost 5 bases and the V segment lost 0 bases, leaving 3 bases of the junction unmatched. Germline V gene data show CDR1 as SGHRS and CDR2 as YFSETQ. The CDR3 spans 15 residues. The CDR3 nucleotides are TGCGCCAGCAGCTTGGTCCGGGACAGGGACAATGAGCAGTTCTTC. Translating it yields CASSLVRDRDNEQFF.

This sequence joins TRBV29-1 and TRBJ2-5; TRBD2 might be the D (5 bases). From germline, CDR1 is SQVTM and CDR2 ANQGSEA. The CDR3 loop spans 14 amino acids. V lost 4 bases to trimming and J lost 5 bases, with 17 bases between them. The CDR3 DNA is TGCAGCGTTGTGGATAGCGAAAGCCGGGAGACCCAGTACTTC. It yields the protein CSVVDSESRETQYF.

The rearrangement uses TRBV7-2 and TRBJ2-1, with D unclear. This CDR3 has 15 residues. Trimming left V 5 bases short and J 6 bases short, with 17 bases between. Germline V gives CDR1 SGHTA, CDR2 FQGNSA. Here the CDR3 reads CASSPSLGEVNEQFF. Written as DNA, the CDR3 is TGTGCCAGCAGCCCGAGTCTTGGAGAAGTCAATGAGCAGTTCTTC.

CDR3: CASSVFSGTGDYYTF. The CDR3 nucleotides read TGTGCCAGCAGCGTCTTCTCCGGGACAGGGGACTACTACACCTTC. The gene calls are TRBV9 and TRBJ1-2; 10 nucleotides line up with TRBD1. The CDR3 runs 15 residues. Germline lookup yields CDR1 SGDLS and CDR2 YYNGEE. The trim removed 2 bases at V and 10 bases at J, leaving 11 bases unmatched.

This clonotype was recorded a few times. The rearrangement uses TRBV27 and TRBJ2-6, with D unresolved. Germline V gives CDR1 MNHEY, CDR2 SMNVEV (reference sequence). The length of the CDR3 is 17 residues. V was pared by 8 bases and J by 0 bases, with 17 bases between. CDR3 coding DNA: TGTGCCAGCGGGGTGGGGTTTACTGACTCTGGGGCCAACGTCCTGACTTTC. Encoded protein: CASGVGFTDSGANVLTF. Full variable domain (remainder filled in from reference TRBV27 and TRBJ2-6): EAQVTQNPRYLITVTGKKLTVTCSQNMNHEYMSWYRQDPGLGLRQIYYSMNVEVTDKGDVPEGYKVSRKEKRNFPLILESPSPNQTSLYFCASGVGFTDSGANVLTFGAGSRLTVL.

Concerning this clonotype itself: In this CDR3 the conserved last residue, phenylalanine or tryptophan, is missing, so a read error is likely. The chain has TRBV7-3 and TRBJ2-3; D gene uncertain. Deletions cut 2 bases from V and 2 bases from J, with 5 bases between. This CDR3 contains 13 residues. CDR1 and CDR2 (germline): SGHTA, FQGTGA. CDR3 in DNA: TGTGCCAGCAGCTTACAAGCCACAGATACGCAGTATTGT. Translated: CASSLQATDTQYC.